The text below deals with one TCR beta chain. These data belong to a study of blood T cell repertoires in COVID-19. In the study overall: Samples of COVID-19 (acute and convalescent) were obtained from the United States, Italy and Spain. PBMCs, B-cell-depleted T cells, or T cells provided the cDNA or gDNA that made up the material.

Germline V gives CDR1 MNHNS, CDR2 SASEGT. Trimming stripped 2 bases from V and 8 bases from J, with 12 bases between. CDR3 length: 14 residues. This table comes from immunoSEQ multiplex PCR, and its TCRdb copy is limited to in-frame clones, with some not included. The sample consists of 150,000 to 200,000 clones, roughly 85% of them appearing once. Sequenced material: peripheral blood. The J gene is TRBJ1-4, the V gene TRBV6-1; D unclear. The receptor was derived from a man in his fifties or sixties with active or convalescent COVID-19. This CDR3 is CASSERGQPEKLFF. The CDR3 DNA reads as TGTGCCAGCAGTGAACGTGGGCAGCCGGAAAAACTGTTTTTT.